The present TCR beta chain was sequenced within a study of blood T cell repertoires in COVID-19. About the research overall: The study drew acute and convalescent COVID-19 samples from the United States, Italy and Spain.

In the authors' workflow: Reference gene primers were amplified, and this amplification served to estimate nucleated cell counts. Generated by immunoSEQ multiplex PCR, the TCRdb table keeps only in-frame clones and is missing some. For V, J and clone size, that table is used; D and trimming come from the DNA. Seen here are about 28,000 clones, roughly 78% observed once, and the top ten hold under 25%. V was clipped by 5 bases and J by 7 bases, with 15 bases between them. This CDR3 has 14 residues. Germline values: CDR1 SGHAT, CDR2 FQNNGV. The rearrangement uses TRBV11-2 and TRBJ1-3; no firm D call. Sequencing input: peripheral blood. This TCR was sampled from a boy younger than 10 with active or convalescent COVID-19. The CDR3 DNA follows: TGTGCCAGCAGCCCTGACTGGTTTGGGAACACCATATATTTT. Translated, it gives CASSPDWFGNTIYF.